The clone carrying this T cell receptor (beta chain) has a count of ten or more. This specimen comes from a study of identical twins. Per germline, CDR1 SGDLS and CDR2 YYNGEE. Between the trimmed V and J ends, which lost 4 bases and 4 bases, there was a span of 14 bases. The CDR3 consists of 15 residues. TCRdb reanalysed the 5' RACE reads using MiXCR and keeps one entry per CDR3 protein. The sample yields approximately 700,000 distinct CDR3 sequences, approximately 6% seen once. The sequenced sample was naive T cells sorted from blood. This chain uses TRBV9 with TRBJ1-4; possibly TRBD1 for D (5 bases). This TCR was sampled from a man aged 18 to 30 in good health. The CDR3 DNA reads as TGTGCCAGCAGCATTCAGGGACTAGGTAATGAAAAACTGTTTTTT. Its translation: CASSIQGLGNEKLFF.